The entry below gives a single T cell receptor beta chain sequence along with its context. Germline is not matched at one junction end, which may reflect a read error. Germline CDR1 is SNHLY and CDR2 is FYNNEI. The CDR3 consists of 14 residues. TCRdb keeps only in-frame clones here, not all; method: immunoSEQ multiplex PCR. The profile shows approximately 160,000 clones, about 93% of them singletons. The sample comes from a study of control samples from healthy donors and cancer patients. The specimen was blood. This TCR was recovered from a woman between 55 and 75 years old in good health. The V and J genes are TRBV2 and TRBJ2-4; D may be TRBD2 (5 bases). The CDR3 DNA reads TGTGTCAGCAGTGAAATGTTTGGAGGAAACATTCAGTACTTC. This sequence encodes CVSSEMFGGNIQYF.